The rows below give T cell receptor beta chains drawn from one sample of a study of prognosis after radiotherapy for stage I lung cancer. One entry per CDR3 protein, called by TCRdb with MiXCR from the multiplex PCR reads. Counted here are 25,000 to 35,000 distinct CDR3 sequences, about 42% occurring once; the ten biggest clones make up 15%. The sample consisted of PBMCs, taken before or after stereotactic body radiation therapy (not recorded which). The receptors stem from a donor aged 50 or older with non-small cell lung cancer. Each CDR3 is given with its conserved first and last residue. The D gene is left open where the match is weak. Clone size appears in some rows only: once, few, many, or a class for an expanded clone.

J gene: TRBJ2-7; V gene: TRBV5-1; clone size: many; D gene: TRBD1; CDR3 DNA: TGCGCCAGCAGCCTGAGACCGGGACAGGGGCGTCGCGAGCAGTACTTC; CDR3 protein: CASSLRPGQGRREQYF
J gene: TRBJ2-3; V gene: TRBV7-3; clone size: NA; D gene: TRBD2; CDR3 DNA: TGTGCCAGCAGCTTAGCCGGGAGGGAAGGTACAGATACGCAGTATTTT; CDR3 protein: CASSLAGREGTDTQYF
J gene: TRBJ2-5; V gene: TRBV25-1; clone size: many; D gene: NA; CDR3 DNA: TGTGCCAGCAGCGAAACGGGATCTCAAGAGACCCAGTACTTC; CDR3 protein: CASSETGSQETQYF
J gene: TRBJ2-7; V gene: TRBV20-1; clone size: NA; D gene: TRBD2; CDR3 DNA: TGCAGTGCTAGTGCACCTAGCGGGTCCTACGAGCAGTACTTC; CDR3 protein: CSASAPSGSYEQYF
J gene: TRBJ1-1; V gene: TRBV10-3; clone size: many; D gene: NA; CDR3 DNA: TGTGCCATCACCAGGACGGAGAACACTGAAGCTTTCTTT; CDR3 protein: CAITRTENTEAFF
J gene: TRBJ2-5; V gene: TRBV6-1; clone size: NA; D gene: NA; CDR3 DNA: TGTGCCAGCAGTCAGGATTTCGGCCAAGCAACCCAGTACTTC; CDR3 protein: CASSQDFGQATQYF
J gene: TRBJ1-1; V gene: TRBV11-3; clone size: many; D gene: NA; CDR3 DNA: TGTGCCAGCAGCTTAGCGTCGGGGGGGAATATGAACACTGAAGCTTTCTTT; CDR3 protein: CASSLASGGNMNTEAFF
J gene: TRBJ2-1; V gene: TRBV20-1; clone size: NA; D gene: TRBD2; CDR3 DNA: TGCAGTGCTAGAGATACTAGCGTCTACAATGAGCAGTTCTTC; CDR3 protein: CSARDTSVYNEQFF
J gene: TRBJ2-7; V gene: TRBV11-2; clone size: many; D gene: NA; CDR3 DNA: TGTGCCAGCAGCGCCAGGGGAGGGCGTTACGAGCAGTACTTC; CDR3 protein: CASSARGGRYEQYF
J gene: TRBJ2-7; V gene: TRBV5-1; clone size: many; D gene: NA; CDR3 DNA: TGCGCCAGCAGTGAAGGGGGTGCCTACGAGCAGTACTTC; CDR3 protein: CASSEGGAYEQYF
J gene: TRBJ2-6; V gene: TRBV6-1; clone size: NA; D gene: TRBD2; CDR3 DNA: TGTGCCAGCAGTGAGGGGAGGGACTGGGCCAACGTCCTGACTTTC; CDR3 protein: CASSEGRDWANVLTF
J gene: TRBJ2-5; V gene: TRBV20-1; clone size: many; D gene: TRBD2; CDR3 DNA: TGCAGTGCCCGGCGGGGGTACCAAGAGACCCAGTACTTC; CDR3 protein: CSARRGYQETQYF
J gene: TRBJ1-6; V gene: TRBV7-3; clone size: NA; D gene: NA; CDR3 DNA: TGTGCCAGCAGCTTAGAGATCTCCCATAATTCACCCCTCAACTTT; CDR3 protein: CASSLEISHNSPLNF
J gene: TRBJ2-7; V gene: TRBV28; clone size: NA; D gene: TRBD1; CDR3 DNA: TGTGCCAACAAACCTTACCGGGACAGGGGAACCGAGCAGTACTTC; CDR3 protein: CANKPYRDRGTEQYF
J gene: TRBJ1-1; V gene: TRBV9; clone size: few; D gene: NA; CDR3 DNA: TGTGCCAGCAGCGTAAGGGACTTATGGCAGCGTGGCACTGAAGCTTTCTTT; CDR3 protein: CASSVRDLWQRGTEAFF
J gene: TRBJ1-5; V gene: TRBV5-1; clone size: once; D gene: NA; CDR3 DNA: TGCGCCAGCAGCTTGAGGGGGAGTCAGCCCCAGCATTTT; CDR3 protein: CASSLRGSQPQHF
J gene: TRBJ2-4; V gene: TRBV3-1; clone size: many; D gene: NA; CDR3 DNA: TGTGCCAGCAGCCGGGACGGGACCGGGGCCATTCAGTACTTC; CDR3 protein: CASSRDGTGAIQYF
J gene: TRBJ2-7; V gene: TRBV7-9; clone size: once; D gene: NA; CDR3 DNA: TGTGCCAGCAGCATAGGACGACTCGGCCCCCCAGTTTACGAGCAGTACTTC; CDR3 protein: CASSIGRLGPPVYEQYF
J gene: TRBJ2-1; V gene: TRBV20-1; clone size: many; D gene: NA; CDR3 DNA: TGCAGTGCTAGTTGGCAGGGGAATGAGCAGTTCTTC; CDR3 protein: CSASWQGNEQFF
J gene: TRBJ2-3; V gene: TRBV3-1; clone size: many; D gene: TRBD1; CDR3 DNA: TGTGCCAGCAGCCAAAAAAGTCTAAGGGACAGGAGGACAGATACGCAGTATTTT; CDR3 protein: CASSQKSLRDRRTDTQYF
J gene: TRBJ1-5; V gene: TRBV28; clone size: many; D gene: NA; CDR3 DNA: TGTGCCAGCAGTTTCTGGGACACAGAGGGTCAGCCCCAGCATTTT; CDR3 protein: CASSFWDTEGQPQHF
J gene: TRBJ1-2; V gene: TRBV27; clone size: medium-sized; D gene: NA; CDR3 DNA: TGTGCCAGCAGTGAGGAGGGCAGGTGGGGCTACACCTTC; CDR3 protein: CASSEEGRWGYTF
J gene: TRBJ2-2; V gene: TRBV5-6; clone size: many; D gene: TRBD2; CDR3 DNA: TGTGCCAGCAGCTGGAGGGGACTAGCGAAGGGGGCCGGGGAGCTGTTTTTT; CDR3 protein: CASSWRGLAKGAGELFF
J gene: TRBJ2-7; V gene: TRBV9; clone size: NA; D gene: NA; CDR3 DNA: TGTGCCAGCAGCTCTAGCCAACAGGGATACGAGCAGTACTTC; CDR3 protein: CASSSSQQGYEQYF
J gene: TRBJ2-1; V gene: TRBV20-1; clone size: NA; D gene: NA; CDR3 DNA: TGCAGTGTAGGAGGGCCGTATGACAATGAGCAGTTCTTC; CDR3 protein: CSVGGPYDNEQFF
J gene: TRBJ1-5; V gene: TRBV19; clone size: many; D gene: NA; CDR3 DNA: TGTGCCAGTAGTATACGGGTTGATAGCAATCAGCCCCAGCATTTT; CDR3 protein: CASSIRVDSNQPQHF
J gene: TRBJ1-2; V gene: TRBV11-2; clone size: NA; D gene: TRBD1; CDR3 DNA: TGTGCCAGCAGCTTCTCAACAGGGGCGGGCTATGGCTACACCTTC; CDR3 protein: CASSFSTGAGYGYTF
J gene: TRBJ1-4; V gene: TRBV2; clone size: many; D gene: TRBD1; CDR3 DNA: TGTGCCAGCAGCGGCCGGGACAGACTAAATGAAAAACTGTTTTTT; CDR3 protein: CASSGRDRLNEKLFF
J gene: TRBJ1-3; V gene: TRBV4-1; clone size: many; D gene: TRBD1; CDR3 DNA: TGCGCCAGCAGCCCGCGACAGGGGGCAGGAAACACCATATATTTT; CDR3 protein: CASSPRQGAGNTIYF
J gene: TRBJ1-2; V gene: TRBV7-8; clone size: many; D gene: NA; CDR3 DNA: TGTGCCAGCAGCTTAGTGCAGGGGAACTATGGCTACACCTTC; CDR3 protein: CASSLVQGNYGYTF
J gene: TRBJ1-1; V gene: TRBV4-1; clone size: NA; D gene: TRBD1; CDR3 DNA: TGCGCCAGCAGCGGACAGGGCGAAGCTTTCTTT; CDR3 protein: CASSGQGEAFF
J gene: TRBJ2-7; V gene: TRBV4-1; clone size: many; D gene: NA; CDR3 DNA: TGCGCCAGCAGCCAAAAACAGGGTTTCTACGAGCAGTACTTC; CDR3 protein: CASSQKQGFYEQYF
J gene: TRBJ2-3; V gene: TRBV28; clone size: few; D gene: TRBD2; CDR3 DNA: TGTGCCAGCAGTTCCGGGGAGCGGGAGACAGATACGCAGTATTTT; CDR3 protein: CASSSGERETDTQYF
J gene: TRBJ1-1; V gene: TRBV4-2; clone size: NA; D gene: NA; CDR3 DNA: TGTGCCAGCAGCCAACGGGACGGGAACACTGAAGCTTTCTTT; CDR3 protein: CASSQRDGNTEAFF
J gene: TRBJ2-1; V gene: TRBV11-3; clone size: many; D gene: NA; CDR3 DNA: TGTGCCAGCAGCCAAGGACAGATCAATGAGCAGTTCTTC; CDR3 protein: CASSQGQINEQFF
J gene: TRBJ1-6; V gene: TRBV2; clone size: many; D gene: NA; CDR3 DNA: TGTGCCAGCAGGTTAGGATTTGTGGGCAAAAATTCACCCCTCCACTTT; CDR3 protein: CASRLGFVGKNSPLHF
J gene: TRBJ2-3; V gene: TRBV4-2; clone size: many; D gene: NA; CDR3 DNA: TGTGCCAGCAGCGCTTCAGGGCGGGATACGCAGTATTTT; CDR3 protein: CASSASGRDTQYF
J gene: TRBJ1-4; V gene: TRBV18; clone size: many; D gene: NA; CDR3 DNA: TGTGCCAGCTCACCTCCTTCTCGTCGTGCAGGGGAAAAACTGTTTTTT; CDR3 protein: CASSPPSRRAGEKLFF
J gene: TRBJ2-2; V gene: TRBV20-1; clone size: NA; D gene: NA; CDR3 DNA: TGCAGTGCTAGAGTAACCAACACCGGTGAGCTGTTTTTT; CDR3 protein: CSARVTNTGELFF
J gene: TRBJ1-2; V gene: TRBV5-1; clone size: medium-sized; D gene: TRBD1; CDR3 DNA: TGCGCCAGCAGCGAGGGACAGGGATCGAGCTATGGCTACACCTTC; CDR3 protein: CASSEGQGSSYGYTF
J gene: TRBJ2-5; V gene: TRBV30; clone size: NA; D gene: TRBD2; CDR3 DNA: TGTGCCTGGGCGGGGAGGGTGACCCAGTACTTC; CDR3 protein: CAWAGRVTQYF
J gene: TRBJ1-2; V gene: TRBV6-2/TRBV6-3; clone size: NA; D gene: NA; CDR3 DNA: TGTGCCAGCAGTCATCGGGACTGCGCTAACTATGGCTACACCTTC; CDR3 protein: CASSHRDCANYGYTF
J gene: TRBJ2-7; V gene: TRBV28; clone size: NA; D gene: NA; CDR3 DNA: TGTGCCAGCAGCACGGAGCGGACTGGAGGGGCTAGAGAGCAGTACTTC; CDR3 protein: CASSTERTGGAREQYF
J gene: TRBJ1-6; V gene: TRBV4-2; clone size: many; D gene: TRBD1; CDR3 DNA: TGTGCCAGCAGCCAAGGGGACAGGAGCTCCTATAATTCACCCCTCCACTTT; CDR3 protein: CASSQGDRSSYNSPLHF
J gene: TRBJ2-1; V gene: TRBV6-4; clone size: NA; D gene: NA; CDR3 DNA: TGTGCCAGCAGTTTCCACGCCCTGCTGCGTGAGGGCTCCAATGAGCAGTTCTTC; CDR3 protein: CASSFHALLREGSNEQFF
J gene: TRBJ2-2; V gene: TRBV24-1; clone size: NA; D gene: TRBD2; CDR3 DNA: TGTGCCACCAGTGATGGACTAGCGTGTGGCCAATACACCGGGGAGCTGTTTTTT; CDR3 protein: CATSDGLACGQYTGELFF
J gene: TRBJ1-2; V gene: TRBV12-3/TRBV12-4; clone size: NA; D gene: TRBD1; CDR3 DNA: TGTGCCAGCAGGGGACAGAATTATGGCTACACCTTC; CDR3 protein: CASRGQNYGYTF
J gene: TRBJ2-5; V gene: TRBV5-4; clone size: many; D gene: TRBD1; CDR3 DNA: TGTGCCAGCAGCTTGGAGGGACAGGGTCAAGAGACCCAGTACTTC; CDR3 protein: CASSLEGQGQETQYF
J gene: TRBJ2-3; V gene: TRBV5-1; clone size: many; D gene: NA; CDR3 DNA: TGCGCCAGCAGCATGCAGGGTTTTAGCACAGATACGCAGTATTTT; CDR3 protein: CASSMQGFSTDTQYF
J gene: TRBJ2-7; V gene: TRBV6-1; clone size: NA; D gene: TRBD2; CDR3 DNA: TGTGCCAGCAGTGACTCCCCAGCGGGACCCTACGAGCAGTACTTC; CDR3 protein: CASSDSPAGPYEQYF
J gene: TRBJ2-3; V gene: TRBV4-1; clone size: many; D gene: TRBD2; CDR3 DNA: TGCGCCAGCAGCCAGCCGGGACTATCTGGCCATACGCAGTATTTT; CDR3 protein: CASSQPGLSGHTQYF
J gene: TRBJ1-1; V gene: TRBV6-1; clone size: NA; D gene: TRBD1; CDR3 DNA: TGTGCCAGCAGTGTTCAGGGGGGCACTGAATCTTTCTTT; CDR3 protein: CASSVQGGTESFF
J gene: TRBJ2-7; V gene: TRBV2; clone size: many; D gene: TRBD1; CDR3 DNA: TGTGCCAGCAGGAGGGACAGGGACTACGAGCAGTACTTC; CDR3 protein: CASRRDRDYEQYF
J gene: TRBJ2-2; V gene: TRBV7-2; clone size: NA; D gene: NA; CDR3 DNA: TGTGCCAGCAGCTTAGGGTTTGGAGGTGGGGCGAACACCGGGGAGCTGTTTTTT; CDR3 protein: CASSLGFGGGANTGELFF